This TCR beta chain comes out of a study of cytomegalovirus exposure and HLA in healthy donors. Study findings and constraints: Clusters of TCRs from the first cohort tended to co-occur in the roughly 120 validation repertoires (as a later analysis found).

Germline CDR1 is MNHEY and CDR2 is SMNVEV (reference sequence). The CDR3 runs to 12 residues. The V end lost 6 bases, the J end lost 0 bases, and 5 bases lay between the germline ends. Method: immunoSEQ multiplex PCR; TCRdb's copy keeps in-frame clones and lacks some. The sample yields about 64,000 clones, roughly 94% seen once. Regarding this clone: The antigen is not known.

The TCR was taken from a woman aged 18-29 years in good health and CMV-seropositive. The J gene is TRBJ1-1, the V gene TRBV27; D is ambiguous. Specimen: PBMCs. The CDR3 DNA reads as TGTGCCAGCAGCCACTTGAACACTGAAGCTTTCTTT. Residues: CASSHLNTEAFF.